The 31 T cell receptor beta chains below come from one sample, sequenced in a study of low-dose radiotherapy and immunotherapy resistance in tumors. Time point specified: after trial treatment. Treatment meaning: LDRT plus nivolumab, ipilimumab, low-dose cyclophosphamide and aspirin (RACIN trial). Alpha and beta chains were covered, as first-strand cDNA relied on TRAV- and TRBV-specific primers. With a constant-region primer and a V-primer adapter, TCRs were subjected to roughly 20 PCR cycles of amplification. TCRdb independently ran MiXCR on the reads; one entry per CDR3 protein. Found here are fewer than 110,000 distinct CDR3 sequences, roughly 20% of them singletons; the top ten hold 4.1%. The sample was PBMCs, taken after low-dose radiotherapy plus immunotherapy. The receptors originated from a male donor with prostate cancer.

In this sample, this clonotype turned up many times. The chain's CDR3 is CSAESLAGTYNEQFF. CDR3 DNA sequence: TGCAGTGCTGAGTCACTAGCGGGAACCTACAATGAGCAGTTCTTC. V and J are TRBV20-1 and TRBJ2-1; 10 bases map to TRBD2. With 5 bases clipped from V and 2 bases from J, the junction kept 6 bases outside the gene matches. The CDR3 contains 15 residues. Germline CDR1 and CDR2: DFQATT and SNEGSKA (reference sequence).

This chain joins TRBV10-3 and TRBJ2-5; D is ambiguous. Germline loops: CDR1 ENHRY, CDR2 SYGVKD. Between the trimmed V and J ends, which lost 3 bases and 5 bases, there was a span of 10 bases. The CDR3 has 13 amino acids. The CDR3 spells CAISEVGTETQYF. Written as DNA, the CDR3 is TGTGCCATCAGTGAAGTAGGAACGGAGACCCAGTACTTC.

This clonotype was seen many times. The chain is built from TRBV5-6 and TRBJ2-7; D call uncertain. Per germline, CDR1 SGHDT and CDR2 YYEEEE. V gave up 6 bases and J gave up 1 base, with 11 bases separating them. This CDR3 is 13 amino acids long. Here the CDR3 DNA reads TGTGCCAGCAAATACTTCGGGTCCTACGAGCAGTACTTC. Protein: CASKYFGSYEQYF.

Ten or more counts support this clonotype. The V gene is TRBV20-1, the J gene TRBJ2-5; D is unresolved. V was shortened by 4 bases and J by 5 bases, with 20 bases between the two germline ends. Germline V gene data show CDR1 as DFQATT and CDR2 as SNEGSKA (reference sequence). The length of the CDR3 is 15 residues. CDR3 sequence reads: CSATPQYPTGETQYF. CDR3 nucleotide sequence: TGCAGTGCTACTCCACAGTACCCAACTGGGGAGACCCAGTACTTC.

This clonotype was detected ten times or more. The gene calls are TRBV4-2 and TRBJ2-3; 11 positions agree with TRBD2. Germline V gives CDR1 LGHNA, CDR2 YNFKEQ. This CDR3 contains 16 residues. J lost 4 bases, V lost 5 bases, and 8 bases had no gene match. The CDR3 DNA is TGTGCCAGCAGCACCCTTAGCGGGGGGGGAGCAGATACGCAGTATTTT. Protein: CASSTLSGGGADTQYF.

This rearrangement joins TRBV18 to TRBJ1-3, with TRBD1 matching 8 bases. CDR3 length: 16 residues. V trimming: 2 bases; J trimming: 0 bases; junction bases outside the gene matches: 3. Germline CDR1 is KGHSH and CDR2 is LQKENI. The CDR3 reads CASSPATGVSGNTIYF. CDR3 DNA sequence: TGTGCCAGCTCACCAGCGACAGGGGTCTCTGGAAACACCATATATTTT. The full variable domain, completed using reference TRBV18 and TRBJ1-3, is NAGVMQNPRHLVRRRGQEARLRCSPMKGHSHVYWYRQLPEEGLKFMVYLQKENIIDESGMPKERFSAEFPKEGPSILRIQQVVRGDSAAYFCASSPATGVSGNTIYFGEGSWLTVV.

This clonotype was found many times. The gene calls are TRBV4-1 and TRBJ2-5, with unresolved D. CDR1 is MGHRA, CDR2 YSYEKL, per germline. Trimming took off 3 bases at V and 5 bases at J, with 22 bases between the two ends. The CDR3 consists of 17 residues. The CDR3 loop reads CASSQIHKGGALETQYF. The CDR3 nucleotides are TGCGCCAGCAGCCAGATCCACAAAGGTGGAGCTTTGGAGACCCAGTACTTC.

This clonotype was detected only once. This likely came from a read error, as a far larger clone is one base away. V usage is TRBV28 and J usage is TRBJ2-5, with 7 bases that match TRBD2. V was pared by 10 bases and J by 11 bases, with 13 bases of the junction left unmatched. Germline V lookup: CDR1 MDHEN, CDR2 SYDVKM. The CDR3 runs to 12 residues. The CDR3 DNA follows: TGTGCCACCCAGGCGGGGGTTGATGAGCAGTACTTC. Encoded protein: CATQAGVDEQYF. Full variable domain (rest looked up from reference TRBV28 and TRBJ2-5): DVKVTQSSRYLVKRTGEKVFLECVQDMDHENMFWYRQDPGLGLRLIYFSYDVKMKEKGDIPEGYSVSREKKERFSLILESASTNQTSMYLCATQAGVDEQYFGPGTRLLVL.

This clonotype was seen at least ten times. V and J are TRBV20-1 and TRBJ1-6; TRBD1 matches 8 bases. There are 17 residues in the CDR3. J lost 9 bases, V lost 5 bases, and 18 bases had no gene match. Germline-derived CDR1 and CDR2 are DFQATT and SNEGSKA (reference sequence). The CDR3 here is CSAASTLRGRWGSPLHF. CDR3 DNA sequence: TGCAGTGCTGCGTCCACTCTCAGGGGGCGCTGGGGTTCACCCCTCCACTTT.

This clonotype was found many times. The chain carries TRBV20-1 and TRBJ2-3; 9 nucleotides align to TRBD2. CDR1 DFQATT and CDR2 SNEGSKA come from the germline V gene (reference sequence). CDR3 size: 13 residues. V trimming: 6 bases; J trimming: 4 bases; junction bases outside the gene matches: 5. Here the CDR3 reads CSAASGVADTQYF. The DNA for the CDR3 is TGCAGTGCGGCTAGCGGGGTAGCAGATACGCAGTATTTT.

Notes on this clonotype: A far larger clone is one base from this, pointing to a likely read error. The rearrangement links TRBV6-8 to TRBJ2-7, with a possible D match to TRBD1 (6 bases). Germline CDR1 and CDR2: MNHGY and SAAAGT. With 10 bases removed from V and 3 bases from J, the gap between germline ends came to 16 bases. The CDR3 spans 13 residues. CDR3 in amino acids: CATRDRSYYEQYF. CDR3 in DNA: TGTGCCACCCGTGACAGGTCCTACTACGAGCAGTACTTC.

This clonotype was picked up many times. The rearrangement links TRBV12-3 or TRBV12-4 to TRBJ2-7, with D hard to call. Trimming cost V 0 bases and J 0 bases, with 9 bases left between them. The CDR3 has 15 amino acids. Written as DNA, the CDR3 is TGTGCCAGCAGTTTAGCGCTAAGGGCCTCCTACGAGCAGTACTTC. Its translation is CASSLALRASYEQYF.

This clonotype was detected many times. This chain's CDR3 is CAISSRGSQETQYF. DNA of the CDR3: TGTGCCATCAGCTCGAGGGGGTCCCAAGAGACCCAGTACTTC. The chain recombines TRBV10-3 with TRBJ2-5, with D tentatively TRBD1 (6 bases). Germline V CDR1 and CDR2: ENHRY, SYGVKD. The CDR3 is 14 residues long. V lost 6 bases and J 1 base, leaving 12 bases between the germline ends.

This clonotype was observed at least ten times. The chain has TRBV2 and TRBJ2-2; D tentatively reads TRBD1 or TRBD2 (5 bases each). This CDR3 is 15 amino acids long. Germline V gene sequence: CDR1 SNHLY, CDR2 FYNNEI. V was clipped by 7 bases and J by 1 base, with 13 bases between them. CDR3 DNA: TGTGCCAGCACGAGGGGTGCAGAGAACACCGGGGAGCTGTTTTTT. Translating gives CASTRGAENTGELFF.

In this sample, this clonotype turned up many times. The chain employs TRBV9 and TRBJ2-3; no firm D call. Trimming took 0 bases from V and 3 from J, leaving 2 bases between them. Germline V gene lookup returns CDR1 SGDLS and CDR2 YYNGEE. There are 12 residues in the CDR3. The CDR3 coding sequence is TGTGCCAGCAGCGTAGGGACAGATACGCAGTATTTT. Residues: CASSVGTDTQYF.

This clonotype was observed many times. The rearrangement joins TRBV13 to TRBJ2-1, with unresolved D. V dropped 5 bases and J dropped 9 bases, with 11 bases sitting between them. CDR1 and CDR2 from the germline V gene are PRHDT and FYEKMQ (reference sequence). The CDR3 is made up of 12 amino acids. DNA for the CDR3: TGTGCCAGCAGCCCCAGGTCCCCTGAGCAGTTCTTC. It specifies CASSPRSPEQFF.

This clonotype has a handful of counts. A far larger clone is just one base off, so this is likely a read error. The DNA of the CDR3 is TGTGCCAGCAGTAATAACCCGGAGGTCGAGCCCCAGCATTTT. It is translated as CASSNNPEVEPQHF. V and J are TRBV6-2 or TRBV6-3 and TRBJ1-5, with D unclear. Between the trimmed V and J ends, which lost 5 bases and 8 bases, there was a span of 16 bases. The germline V gene has CDR1 MNHEY and CDR2 SVGEGT. The CDR3 sequence is 14 residues long.

This clonotype has a count of ten or more. The rearrangement joins TRBV7-8 to TRBJ2-4; tentatively, D is TRBD2 (6 bases). Germline CDR1 reads SGHVS; CDR2 reads FQNEAQ. Deletions cut 1 base from V and 6 bases from J, with 10 bases between. The CDR3 extends over 14 amino acids. As DNA, the CDR3 is TGTGCCAGCAGCTTAGGGCAGGGAGGAAACATTCAGTACTTC. The encoded protein is CASSLGQGGNIQYF. Drawing the rest from reference TRBV7-8 and TRBJ2-4, the complete variable domain is GAGVSQSPRYKVAKRGQDVALRCDPISGHVSLFWYQQALGQGPEFLTYFQNEAQLDKSGLPSDRFFAERPEGSVSTLKIQRTQQEDSAVYLCASSLGQGGNIQYFGAGTRLSVL.

This clonotype was recorded at least ten times. The chain carries TRBV7-2 and TRBJ1-2, with D perhaps TRBD1 (6 bases). CDR3 size: 13 residues. CDR1 and CDR2 from the germline V gene are SGHTA and FQGNSA. Trimming stripped 1 base from V and 8 bases from J, with 11 bases between. The CDR3 spells CASSLGADSGYTF. DNA of the CDR3: TGTGCCAGCAGCTTAGGGGCGGACAGCGGCTACACCTTC.

This clonotype appeared many times. The V gene is TRBV2, the J gene TRBJ2-7, with 7 positions matching TRBD1. Looked up from germline, CDR1 is SNHLY and CDR2 is FYNNEI. The ends lost 5 bases at V and 3 bases at J; junction bases unmatched: 4. The CDR3 has 13 amino acids. This CDR3 reads CASSRDRDYEQYF. CDR3 bases: TGTGCCAGCAGTCGGGACAGAGACTACGAGCAGTACTTC.

There are many counts of this clonotype. The gene calls are TRBV24-1 and TRBJ1-5, with a tentative D call TRBD1 (5 bases). This CDR3 has 13 residues. CDR1 and CDR2 (germline): KGHDR, SFDVKD. V was shortened by 4 bases and J by 7 bases, with 10 bases between the two germline ends. This chain's CDR3 is CATSEGELQPQHF. Written as DNA, the CDR3 is TGTGCCACCAGTGAGGGGGAATTGCAGCCCCAGCATTTT.

This clonotype was recorded many times. This chain joins TRBV5-1 and TRBJ2-7, with D possibly matching TRBD2 (5 bases). The CDR3 length is 12 residues. V shed 0 bases and J shed 6 bases, with 7 bases lying between them. Per germline, CDR1 SGHRS and CDR2 YFSETQ. The CDR3 is CASSLVGVEQYF. CDR3 coding DNA: TGCGCCAGCAGCTTGGTCGGGGTCGAGCAGTACTTC.

This chain links TRBV18 with TRBJ2-1; TRBD2 might be the D (6 bases). V lost 4 bases and J lost 1, with 8 bases in between. The CDR3 extends over 14 amino acids. Per germline, CDR1 KGHSH and CDR2 LQKENI. This CDR3 reads CASSHRESYNEQFF. DNA of the CDR3: TGTGCCAGCTCACATCGGGAGTCCTACAATGAGCAGTTCTTC.

This clonotype occurred many times. V usage is TRBV5-1 and J usage is TRBJ2-1, with D maybe TRBD2 (5 bases). The V gene lost 4 bases and the J gene lost 8 bases, with 10 bases spanning the gap. The CDR3 runs 12 residues. Germline CDR1 and CDR2: SGHRS and YFSETQ. In DNA form, the CDR3 reads TGCGCCAGCAGCCCCCCCGGGGATGAGCAGTTCTTC. This gives the protein CASSPPGDEQFF. Drawing the rest from reference TRBV5-1 and TRBJ2-1, the complete variable domain is KAGVTQTPRYLIKTRGQQVTLSCSPISGHRSVSWYQQTPGQGLQFLFEYFSETQRNKGNFPGRFSGRQFSNSRSEMNVSTLELGDSALYLCASSPPGDEQFFGPGTRLTVL.

This clonotype was observed at least ten times. The chain links TRBV5-1 to TRBJ2-3; tentative D call: TRBD2 (6 bases). The germline V gene encodes CDR1 SGHRS and CDR2 YFSETQ. CDR3 size: 14 residues. Trimming removed 2 bases from V and 3 bases from J, with 10 bases in between. The CDR3 protein is CASSLGLSTDTQYF. The CDR3, as DNA: TGCGCCAGCAGCTTAGGACTATCAACAGATACGCAGTATTTT.

This clonotype was counted a few times. The genes are TRBV11-2 and TRBJ2-7, with TRBD2 identical over 8 bases. The CDR3 covers 14 residues. From germline, CDR1 is SGHAT and CDR2 FQNNGV. The V and J ends lost 3 bases and 2 bases, in that order; junction bases with no gene match: 3. The CDR3 sequence: CASSFQRGPYEQYF. CDR3 coding DNA: TGTGCCAGCAGCTTTCAGCGGGGGCCCTACGAGCAGTACTTC.

The gene calls are TRBV20-1 and TRBJ2-5, with TRBD2 matching over 11 bases. CDR3 length: 14 amino acids. Per the germline V gene, CDR1 is DFQATT and CDR2 is SNEGSKA (reference sequence). After removal of 3 bases from V and 5 bases from J, the junction contained 5 bases not matched to a gene. The DNA of the CDR3 is TGCAGTGCTAGTACTAGCGGGAGACGGGAGACCCAGTACTTC. Residues: CSASTSGRRETQYF.

This clonotype was recorded many times. V and J are TRBV30 and TRBJ2-2, with D possibly being TRBD2 (6 bases). Looked up from germline, CDR1 is GTSNPN and CDR2 is SVGIG (reference sequence). Between the trimmed V and J ends, which lost 5 bases and 1 base, there was a span of 11 bases. The CDR3 extends over 14 amino acids. The CDR3 protein is CAWLTRGNTGELFF. CDR3 nucleotides: TGTGCCTGGTTGACTAGGGGGAACACCGGGGAGCTGTTTTTT.

This clonotype was detected many times. The rearrangement uses TRBV27 and TRBJ2-3; either TRBD1 or TRBD2 may fit D (6 bases each). This CDR3 spans 16 amino acids. Germline CDR1 and CDR2: MNHEY and SMNVEV (reference sequence). V shed 2 bases and J shed 0 bases, with 12 bases lying between them. The CDR3 sequence: CASSLGGGVSTDTQYF. CDR3 sequence (DNA): TGTGCCAGCAGTTTAGGGGGCGGGGTCAGCACAGATACGCAGTATTTT.

This clonotype was observed many times. J is TRBJ1-1 and V is TRBV20-1, with D perhaps matching TRBD1 (5 bases). The CDR3 has 13 amino acids. The V and J ends lost 1 base and 7 bases respectively, with 13 bases between them. Germline assignment: CDR1 DFQATT and CDR2 SNEGSKA (reference sequence). The CDR3 here is CSARGPTASEAFF. The CDR3 DNA follows: TGCAGTGCTAGAGGCCCGACAGCGAGTGAAGCTTTCTTT.

This clonotype came up many times. The chain is built from TRBV7-9 and TRBJ2-5; unclear D gene. The CDR3 extends over 15 amino acids. V was pared by 1 base and J by 1 base, with 10 bases between. The germline CDR1 and CDR2 sequences are SEHNR and FQNEAQ (reference sequence). This CDR3 reads CASSLGPNRQETQYF. As DNA, the CDR3 is TGTGCCAGCAGCTTAGGGCCCAACCGCCAAGAGACCCAGTACTTC.